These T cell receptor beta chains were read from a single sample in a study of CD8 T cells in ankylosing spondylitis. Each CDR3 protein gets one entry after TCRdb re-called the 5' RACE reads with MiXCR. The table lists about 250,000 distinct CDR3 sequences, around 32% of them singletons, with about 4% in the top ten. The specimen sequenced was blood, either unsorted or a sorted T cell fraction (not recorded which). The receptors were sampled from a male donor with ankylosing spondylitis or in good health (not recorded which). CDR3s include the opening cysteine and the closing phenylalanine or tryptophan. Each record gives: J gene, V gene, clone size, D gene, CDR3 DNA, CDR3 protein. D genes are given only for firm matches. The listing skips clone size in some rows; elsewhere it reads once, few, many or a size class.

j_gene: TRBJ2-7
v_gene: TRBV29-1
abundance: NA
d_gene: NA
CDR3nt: TGCAGCGTTAACGACGGGACCTACGAGCAGTACTTC
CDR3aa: CSVNDGTYEQYF

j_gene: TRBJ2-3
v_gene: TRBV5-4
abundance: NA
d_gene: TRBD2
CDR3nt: TGTGCCAGCAGCTCCTCCGTCGAGCGGGGGGGCCGTGTAGATACGCAGTATTTT
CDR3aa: CASSSSVERGGRVDTQYF

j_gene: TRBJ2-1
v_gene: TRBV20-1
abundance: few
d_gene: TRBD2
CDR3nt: TGCAGTGCTAGAGATTGGGCTAGCGGGGGGGCCAGCTCCTACAATGAGCAGTTCTTC
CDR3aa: CSARDWASGGASSYNEQFF

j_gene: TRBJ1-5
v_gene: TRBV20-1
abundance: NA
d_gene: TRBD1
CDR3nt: TGCAGTGCTCAGGCGGGACAGCCCAATCAGCCCCAGCATTTT
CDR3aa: CSAQAGQPNQPQHF

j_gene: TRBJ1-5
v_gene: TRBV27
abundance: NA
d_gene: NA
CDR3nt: TGTGCCAGCAGTTCGACAGCTTATAGCAATCAGCCCCAGCATTTT
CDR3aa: CASSSTAYSNQPQHF

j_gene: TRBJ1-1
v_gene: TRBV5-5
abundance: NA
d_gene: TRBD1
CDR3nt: TGTGCCAGCAGCTTGCCTAGGACAGGGAGCGGTGCTTTCTTT
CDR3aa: CASSLPRTGSGAFF

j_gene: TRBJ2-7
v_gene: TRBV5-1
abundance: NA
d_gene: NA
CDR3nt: TGCGCCAGCTCGCCTCGGGGGGCCCCGTACGAGCAGTACTTC
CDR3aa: CASSPRGAPYEQYF

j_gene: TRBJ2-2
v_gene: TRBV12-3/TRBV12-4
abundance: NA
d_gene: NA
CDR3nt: TGTGCCAGCAGTTTATGGGTCGCGAACACCGGGGAGCTGTTTTTT
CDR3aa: CASSLWVANTGELFF

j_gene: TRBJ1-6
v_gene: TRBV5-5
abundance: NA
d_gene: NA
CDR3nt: TGTGCCAGCAGCTTGGTTCCCGGTAATTCACCCCTCCACTTT
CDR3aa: CASSLVPGNSPLHF

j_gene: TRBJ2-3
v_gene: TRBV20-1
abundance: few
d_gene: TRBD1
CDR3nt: TGCAGTGCTAGACCTGACAGGGCTGGTACGCAGTATTTT
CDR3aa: CSARPDRAGTQYF

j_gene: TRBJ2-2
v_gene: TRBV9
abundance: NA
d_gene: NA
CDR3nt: TGTGCCAGCAGCGTAGGAGGCCCCGGGGAGCTGTTTTTT
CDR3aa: CASSVGGPGELFF

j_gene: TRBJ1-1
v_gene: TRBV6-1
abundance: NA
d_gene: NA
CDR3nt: TGTGCCACCCGGGACGCTTCGAACACTGAAGCTTTCTTT
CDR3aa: CATRDASNTEAFF

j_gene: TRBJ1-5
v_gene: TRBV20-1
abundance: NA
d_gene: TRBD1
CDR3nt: TGCAGTGCTAGAGACCGGACAGGGGGGAGCAATCAGCCCCAGCATTTT
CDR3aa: CSARDRTGGSNQPQHF

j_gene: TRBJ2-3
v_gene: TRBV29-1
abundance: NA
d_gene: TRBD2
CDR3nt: TGCAGCGTCTCTCCAGCGGGGGATATCACAGATACGCAGTATTTT
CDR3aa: CSVSPAGDITDTQYF

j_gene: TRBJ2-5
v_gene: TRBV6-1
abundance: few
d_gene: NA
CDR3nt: TGTGCCAGCAGCCGTCGGGGGGCCCAAGAGACCCAGTACTTC
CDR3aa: CASSRRGAQETQYF

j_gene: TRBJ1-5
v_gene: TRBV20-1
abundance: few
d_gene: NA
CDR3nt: TGCAGTGCCAAAGGCAGCCCTGGAAGCAATCAGCCCCAGCATTTT
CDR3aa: CSAKGSPGSNQPQHF

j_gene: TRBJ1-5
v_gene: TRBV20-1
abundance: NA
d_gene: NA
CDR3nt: NA
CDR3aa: CSASGRGQGNQPQHF

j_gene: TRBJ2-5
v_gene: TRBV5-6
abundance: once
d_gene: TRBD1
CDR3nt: TGTGCCAGCACTGGGTTCGGGACAGTCCCGTACCAAGAGACCCAGTACTTC
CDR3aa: CASTGFGTVPYQETQYF

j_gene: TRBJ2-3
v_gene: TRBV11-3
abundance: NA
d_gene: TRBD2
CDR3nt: TGTGCCAGCAGCGGCGGGGGGAGAAATACGCAGTATTTT
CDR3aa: CASSGGGRNTQYF

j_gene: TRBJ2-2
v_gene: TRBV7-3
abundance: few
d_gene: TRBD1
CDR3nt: TGTGCCAGCAGCATAGGGAAGGCAGGGGGCATTGGGGAGCTGTTTTTT
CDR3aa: CASSIGKAGGIGELFF

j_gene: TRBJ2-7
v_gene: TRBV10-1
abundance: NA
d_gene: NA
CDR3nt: TGCGCCAGCAGTGAGTTAGAGGGTACGAGGGACGAGCAGTACTTC
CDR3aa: CASSELEGTRDEQYF

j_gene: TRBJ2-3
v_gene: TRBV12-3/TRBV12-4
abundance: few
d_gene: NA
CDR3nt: TGTGCCAGCAGTGGGGGGCTTAGCACAGATACGCAGTATTTT
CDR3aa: CASSGGLSTDTQYF

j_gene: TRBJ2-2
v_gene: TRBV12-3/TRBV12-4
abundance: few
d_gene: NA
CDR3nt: TGTGCCAGCAGTCCACCTACAATGAGCGGGGAGCTGTTTTTT
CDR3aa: CASSPPTMSGELFF

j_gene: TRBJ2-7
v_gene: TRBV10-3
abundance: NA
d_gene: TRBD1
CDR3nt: TGTGCCATCATTGGACAGGGGGGCCCCTACGAGCAGTACTTC
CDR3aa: CAIIGQGGPYEQYF

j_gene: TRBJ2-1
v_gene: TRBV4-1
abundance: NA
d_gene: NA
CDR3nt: TGCGCCAGCAGCCAAGGTGGGGGGCCGACACCCGAGCAGTTCTTC
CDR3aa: CASSQGGGPTPEQFF

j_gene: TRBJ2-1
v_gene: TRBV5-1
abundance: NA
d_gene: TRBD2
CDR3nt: TGCGCCAGCAGCAACCCGGGAAGCGGGGGGAGGAATGAGCAGTTCTTC
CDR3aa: CASSNPGSGGRNEQFF

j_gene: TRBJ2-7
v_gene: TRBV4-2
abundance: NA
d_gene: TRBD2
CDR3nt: TGTGCCAGCAGCCAAGAGATAGCGGGCCGTGGGGAGCAGTACTTC
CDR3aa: CASSQEIAGRGEQYF

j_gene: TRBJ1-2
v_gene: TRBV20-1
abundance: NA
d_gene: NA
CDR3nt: TGCAGTGCTGGGGGGGTCGGCCAAATGCAAAGCTACACCTTC
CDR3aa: CSAGGVGQMQSYTF

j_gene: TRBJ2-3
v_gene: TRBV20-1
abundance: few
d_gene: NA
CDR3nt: TGCAGTGCTACTTATAAAACTGTGACTAGTTCCGATACGCAGTATTTT
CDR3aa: CSATYKTVTSSDTQYF

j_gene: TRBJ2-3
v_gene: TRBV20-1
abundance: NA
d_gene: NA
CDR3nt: TGCAGTGGCACGACAGGAGCGATAGATACGCAGTATTTT
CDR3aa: CSGTTGAIDTQYF

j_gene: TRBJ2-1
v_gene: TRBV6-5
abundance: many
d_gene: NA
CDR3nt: TGTGCCAGCAGTTACCCGGGGCATGAGCAGTTCTTC
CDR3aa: CASSYPGHEQFF

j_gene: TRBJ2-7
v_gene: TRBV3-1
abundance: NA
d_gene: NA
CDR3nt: TGTGCCAGCAGCCAAGATCATACGGGGGGCTTTGGCTACGAGCAGTACTTC
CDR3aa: CASSQDHTGGFGYEQYF

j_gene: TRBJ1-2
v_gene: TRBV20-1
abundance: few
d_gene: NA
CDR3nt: TGCAGTGCGAAACGGGACTCCCCGGGGGCCTATGGCTACACCTTC
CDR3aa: CSAKRDSPGAYGYTF

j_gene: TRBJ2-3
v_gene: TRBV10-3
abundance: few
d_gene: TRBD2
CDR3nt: TGTGCCATCACCCGAGCGGGGGGAAGCACAGATACGCAGTATTTT
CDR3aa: CAITRAGGSTDTQYF

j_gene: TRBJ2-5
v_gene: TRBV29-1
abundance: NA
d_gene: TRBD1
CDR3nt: TGCAGCGTTACGACAGGGGTTGGGGAGACCCAGTACTTC
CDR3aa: CSVTTGVGETQYF

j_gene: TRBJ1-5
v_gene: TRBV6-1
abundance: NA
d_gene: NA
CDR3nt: TGTGCCAGCGGACGGACAGGCAATCAGCCCCAGCATTTT
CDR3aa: CASGRTGNQPQHF

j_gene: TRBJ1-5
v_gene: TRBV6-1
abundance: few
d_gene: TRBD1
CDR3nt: TGTGCCAGCAGTGAACCCCAGGGGGCCTACGATCAGCCCCAGCATTTT
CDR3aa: CASSEPQGAYDQPQHF

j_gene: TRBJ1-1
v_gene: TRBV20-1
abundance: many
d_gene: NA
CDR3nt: TGCAGTGTGCCCTGGAGGGACACTGAAGCTTTCTTT
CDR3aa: CSVPWRDTEAFF

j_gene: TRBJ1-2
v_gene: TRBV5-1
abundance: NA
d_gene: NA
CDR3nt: TGCGCCAGCAGCTTTGAGGGGACGAGGGGCTACACCTTC
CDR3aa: CASSFEGTRGYTF

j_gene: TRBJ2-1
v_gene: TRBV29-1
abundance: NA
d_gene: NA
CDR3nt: TGCAGCGTTGAAGATCAGCTCTTC
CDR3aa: CSVEDQLF

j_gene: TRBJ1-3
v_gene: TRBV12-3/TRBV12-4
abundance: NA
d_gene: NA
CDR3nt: TGTGCCAGCAGCCTTTATCTCTCTGGAAACACCATATATTTT
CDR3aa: CASSLYLSGNTIYF

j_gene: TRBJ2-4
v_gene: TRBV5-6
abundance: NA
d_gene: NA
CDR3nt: TGTGCCAGCAGCTTGGAAGGGGTCAAAAACATTCAGTACTTC
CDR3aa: CASSLEGVKNIQYF

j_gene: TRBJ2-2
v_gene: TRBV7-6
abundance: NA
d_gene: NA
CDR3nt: TGTGCCAGCAGCTTAGGGACAGCCGGCGGGGAGCTGTTTTTT
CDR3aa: CASSLGTAGGELFF

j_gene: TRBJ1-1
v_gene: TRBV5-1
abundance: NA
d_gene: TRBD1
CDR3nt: TGCGCCAGCAGCTTCAAACAGGGGGGGCCTGAAGCTTTCTTT
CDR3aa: CASSFKQGGPEAFF